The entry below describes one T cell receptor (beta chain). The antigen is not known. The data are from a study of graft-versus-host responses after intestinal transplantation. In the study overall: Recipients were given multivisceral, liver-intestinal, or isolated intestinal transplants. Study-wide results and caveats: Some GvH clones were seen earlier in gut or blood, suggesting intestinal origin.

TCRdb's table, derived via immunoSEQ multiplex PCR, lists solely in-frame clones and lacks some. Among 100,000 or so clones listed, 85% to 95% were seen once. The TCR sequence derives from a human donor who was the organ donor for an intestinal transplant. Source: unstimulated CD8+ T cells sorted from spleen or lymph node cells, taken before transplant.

CDR3 in DNA: TGTGCCAGCAGCCCGGACCCGATAGCGGGAGGGCCCTGGGGTTGGAAGCAGTACTTC. It codes for CASSPDPIAGGPWGWKQYF. The V and J genes are TRBV7-8 and TRBJ2-7; 11 nucleotides match TRBD2. The CDR3 spans 19 residues. Germline V gene lookup returns CDR1 SGHVS and CDR2 FQNEAQ. Trimming at V came to 5 bases and at J to 8 bases, leaving 23 bases not matched to a gene.